The text below deals with one T cell receptor (beta chain). No antigen is known for it. Trimming pared 3 bases from V and 6 bases from J, leaving 18 bases between. The germline V gene encodes CDR1 SGHDT and CDR2 YYEEEE. This CDR3 is 15 amino acids long. The data derive from a study of shared clonotypes between healthy human individuals. In the authors' workflow: With immunoSEQ giving junction-only sequences and no quality scores, filtering differed. The data were produced by immunoSEQ multiplex PCR, yet TCRdb's version contains in-frame clones alone and is incomplete. D and trimming come from the DNA, and the V and J calls and clone size come from that table. The sample includes about 2 million clones, 95% of them seen just once. Whole-study findings and limits: Four donors shared approximately 5% of their naive CD4 clonotypes. The sole specimen, blood, was sampled, and tissue repertoires likely differ.

This clonotype was sampled from a man between 18 and 29 years old in good health. This chain links TRBV5-6 with TRBJ2-5; perhaps TRBD1 as D (6 bases). Sequences were obtained from naive CD4+ T cells sorted from blood. Described subset: CD45RA+ positively selected. The CDR3 sequence: CASSYAQGVGKTQYF. CDR3 coding DNA: TGTGCCAGCAGCTACGCACAGGGAGTCGGAAAGACCCAGTACTTC.